The 6 T cell receptor beta chains listed next were all sequenced from one sample in a study of CD4 T cells in relation to SARS-CoV-2 and coronaviruses (dated by TCRdb to the early 2020s). CD4+ T cells from unexposed donors were collected before the COVID-19 pandemic (2011-2018). Following 10 days of culture, the EasySep CD4+ T cell isolation kit was used to isolate CD4+ T cells. These receptors have no identified antigens. Library method: the immunoSEQ multiplex PCR assay. TCRdb mirrors the immuneACCESS table, restricted to in-frame sequences. Some clones are absent from its copies; in checked studies, under half trace to an unresolved V gene, and the reason for the others is unknown. The sample table records about 29,000 clones; around 79% of these occur just once. The ten largest clones represent 20% to 25% of the sample. The sequenced sample was CD4+ T cells from PBMCs, cultured in vitro. Receptors originate from a human donor in good health.

V is TRBV9 and J is TRBJ1-2; maybe TRBD1 (5 bases). Germline CDR1 reads SGDLS; CDR2 reads YYNGEE. This CDR3 spans 14 amino acids. V was pared by 4 bases and J by 8 bases, with 18 bases between. As DNA, the CDR3 is TGTGCCAGCAGCCCCCCCGGGGCGAAATGGGGCTACACCTTC. Translating it yields CASSPPGAKWGYTF.

The rearrangement uses TRBV3-1 (or the pseudogene TRBV3-2) and TRBJ2-2, with TRBD2 matching 7 bases. Losses at the gene ends were 2 bases for V and 3 bases for J; bases not matched to a gene: 6. Germline V gives CDR1 LGHDT, CDR2 YNNKEL (reference sequence). CDR3 length: 16 residues. The CDR3 reads CASSQLKLAYTGELFF. The CDR3 DNA follows: TGTGCCAGCAGCCAATTAAAACTAGCGTACACCGGGGAGCTGTTTTTT.

The chain is built from TRBV10-2 and TRBJ2-3; 9 nucleotides match TRBD2. Trimming took 6 bases from V and 5 from J; bases not matched to a gene: 12. This CDR3 comprises 16 residues. Germline CDR1 reads WSHSY; CDR2 reads SAAADI. CDR3 in amino acids: CASSSGVAGDLDTQYF. The CDR3 DNA reads as TGCGCCAGCAGCTCCGGGGTAGCGGGAGATTTAGATACGCAGTATTTT.

This rearrangement joins TRBV6-2 or TRBV6-3 to TRBJ2-7; D perhaps matches TRBD2 (6 bases). The CDR3 loop spans 15 amino acids. Germline values: CDR1 MNHEY, CDR2 SVGEGT. V was cut by 0 bases and J by 5 bases, with 14 bases left in between. The CDR3, as DNA: TGTGCCAGCAGTTACTCCTCAGGTGCGGGAAACGAGCAGTACTTC. This codes for CASSYSSGAGNEQYF.

This chain uses TRBV19 with TRBJ1-4, with 10 bases lining up with TRBD1. This CDR3 contains 14 residues. Trimming removed 4 bases from V and 8 bases from J; junction bases left unmatched: 4. Germline V gene lookup returns CDR1 LNHDA and CDR2 SQIVND (reference sequence). DNA for the CDR3: TGTGCCAGTAGTACGGGACAGGGGAGGGAAAAACTGTTTTTT. It yields the protein CASSTGQGREKLFF.

This clone was recorded a few times. The chain carries TRBV2 and TRBJ1-6; tentative D call: TRBD1 (5 bases). V dropped 1 base and J dropped 10 bases, with 14 bases sitting between them. Germline-derived CDR1 and CDR2 are SNHLY and FYNNEI. The CDR3 sequence is 15 residues long. DNA of the CDR3: TGTGCCAGCAGTGAAGTAGAGGGGAGGAGGTCACCCCTCCACTTT. It yields the protein CASSEVEGRRSPLHF.